A selection of T cell receptor beta chains follows, all from one sample in a study of sequential checkpoint blockade in melanoma. Produced via immunoSEQ multiplex PCR; TCRdb's table is partial and in-frame only. The data contain around 13,000 clones, approximately 78% of them singletons. Sequenced material: CD8+ T cells sorted from blood (inferred from file names), taken from a patient given nivolumab and ipilimumab in sequence. The source is a human donor with melanoma. Both conserved end residues are part of each CDR3. The D gene is left open where the match is weak. Only part of the rows carry a size: once, few, many, or a class if the clone is expanded.

DNA,CDR3,D,J,size,V
TGTGCCAGCAGCGCCGGGACAGGGTTCCCTTCACCCCTCCACTTT,CASSAGTGFPSPLHF,TRBD1,TRBJ1-6,few,TRBV7-8
TGTGCCAGCAGGGACAGGGTCTCCTATAATTCCCCCCTCCACTTT,CASRDRVSYNSPLHF,TRBD1,TRBJ1-6,.,TRBV6-1
TGTGCCAGCTCATCGGGGGGCGGCCCCTATGGCTACACCTTC,CASSSGGGPYGYTF,.,TRBJ1-2,.,TRBV6-6
TGTGCCAGCAGTACCTTTTCGGTAGCGAGCACTGAAGCTTTCTTT,CASSTFSVASTEAFF,.,TRBJ1-1,.,TRBV7-9
TGTGCCAGCAGCTCCCCTGGGACATACGAGCAGTACTTC,CASSSPGTYEQYF,.,TRBJ2-7,.,TRBV7-2
TGTGCCAGCAGCTTACCAGGGGTGAACACTGAAGCTTTCTTT,CASSLPGVNTEAFF,.,TRBJ1-1,.,TRBV7-9
TGTGCCAGCAGCCCACGAGTCCACGAGCAGTACTTC,CASSPRVHEQYF,.,TRBJ2-7,.,TRBV11-2
TGTGCCAGCAACGAGGGCTTGAACACTGAAGCTTTCTTT,CASNEGLNTEAFF,.,TRBJ1-1,.,TRBV5-8
TGTGCCAGCAGCTTCGGCGGCGGGGAGCTGTTTTTT,CASSFGGGELFF,.,TRBJ2-2,.,TRBV5-6
TGTGCCAGCAGCGAATGGGGACAGGGCACTGAAGCTTTCTTT,CASSEWGQGTEAFF,TRBD1,TRBJ1-1,.,TRBV25-1
TGTGCCAGCAGCGGGGAGGACAGGGGCGCGGATTCGGGTAGGTCCTACAATGAGCAGTTCTTC,CASSGEDRGADSGRSYNEQFF,TRBD1,TRBJ2-1,few,TRBV7-6
TGCGCCAGCGGTTCACAAAGTCGGGCCAACGTCCTGACTTTC,CASGSQSRANVLTF,.,TRBJ2-6,.,TRBV5-1